The table lists the clone carrying this TCR beta chain with a few counts. The data were taken from a study of blood T cell repertoires in COVID-19. As for the study in general: Samples taken during acute and convalescent COVID-19 were collected in the United States, Italy and Spain. PBMCs, B-cell-depleted T cells, or T cells were the source of the cDNA or gDNA that made up the material.

Germline CDR1 SEHNR, CDR2 FQNEAQ (reference sequence). V trimming: 5 bases; J trimming: 5 bases; junction bases outside the gene matches: 7. This CDR3 spans 15 amino acids. Authors' processing steps: For nucleated cells, counts were estimated from reference gene primer amplification. Assay used: immunoSEQ multiplex PCR; TCRdb lists only in-frame clones, some missing. The V and J calls and clone size come from that table; D and trimming were worked out from the DNA. The repertoire includes over 150,000 clones, roughly 84% of them detected once, and 3.2% sits in the top ten. J is TRBJ2-2 and V is TRBV7-9; 8 nucleotides agree with TRBD2. The TCR comes from a woman aged 25 to 39 who had recovered from COVID-19. The material sequenced was PBMCs or T cells enriched from blood (not recorded which). The CDR3 protein is CASSRTGLATGELFF. CDR3 in DNA: TGTGCCAGCAGCCGTACAGGACTAGCAACCGGGGAGCTGTTTTTT.